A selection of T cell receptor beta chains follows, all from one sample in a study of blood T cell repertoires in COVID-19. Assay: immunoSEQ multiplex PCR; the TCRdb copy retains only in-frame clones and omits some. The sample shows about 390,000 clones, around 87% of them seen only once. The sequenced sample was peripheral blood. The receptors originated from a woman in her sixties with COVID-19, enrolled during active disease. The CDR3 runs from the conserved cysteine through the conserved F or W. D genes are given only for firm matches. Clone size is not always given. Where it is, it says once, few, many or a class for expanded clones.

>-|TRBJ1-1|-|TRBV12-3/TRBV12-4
TGTGCCAGCAGTTTTGAGGGAATCACTGAAGCTTTCTTT
CASSFEGITEAFF
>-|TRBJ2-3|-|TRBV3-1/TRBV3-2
TGTGCCAGTGGCCTCCTTGATACGCAGTATTTT
CASGLLDTQYF
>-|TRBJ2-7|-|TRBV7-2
TGTGCCAGCAGCTTTAGGGCGGGGTTGGACGAGCAGTACTTC
CASSFRAGLDEQYF
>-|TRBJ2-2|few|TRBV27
TGTGCCAGCAGTCGCGAAATGGCCGGGGAGCTGTTTTTT
CASSREMAGELFF
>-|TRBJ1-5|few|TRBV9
TGTGCCAGCAGCCCTCGGGGGTCTGTTCAGCCCCAGCATTTT
CASSPRGSVQPQHF
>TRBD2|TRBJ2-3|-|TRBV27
TGTGCCAGCAGTACCCCGAGCGGGGGGCCAGATACGCAGTATTTT
CASSTPSGGPDTQYF
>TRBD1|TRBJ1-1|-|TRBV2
TGTGCCACGCGGGGACAGGGCGTCACTGAAGCTTTCTTT
CATRGQGVTEAFF
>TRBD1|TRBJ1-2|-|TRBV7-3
TGTGCCAGCAGCTTACTAGGGGGCTCTTTGAGCTACACCTTC
CASSLLGGSLSYTF
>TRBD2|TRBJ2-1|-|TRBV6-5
TGTGCCAGCTCTAGCGGGGGGTTTTGGTACGAGCAGTTCTTC
CASSSGGFWYEQFF
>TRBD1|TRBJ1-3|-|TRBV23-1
TGCGCCAGCAGTCTTCCGGGACAGCCTCTCTCTGGAAACACCATATATTTT
CASSLPGQPLSGNTIYF
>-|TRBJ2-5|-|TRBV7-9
TGTGCCAGCAGCTTAGTGGGGACTTCCCTTAAGACCCAGTACTTC
CASSLVGTSLKTQYF
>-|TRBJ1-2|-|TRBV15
TGTGCCACCAGCAGAGACCGACAATCCTATGGCTACACCTTC
CATSRDRQSYGYTF
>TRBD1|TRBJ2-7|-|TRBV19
TGTGCCAGTAGGCGACAGGGAGCCTACGAGCAGTACTTC
CASRRQGAYEQYF
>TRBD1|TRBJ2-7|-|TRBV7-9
TGTGCCAGCAGCTTGGCCAGGGGGCAACACGAGCAGTACTTC
CASSLARGQHEQYF
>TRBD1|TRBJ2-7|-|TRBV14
TGTGCCAGCAGCCAAGCCTACAGGGGGCTTTTCTACGAGCAGTACTTC
CASSQAYRGLFYEQYF
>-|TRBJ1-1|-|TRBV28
TGTGCCAGCACCACCGGGGGACGAGCTAACACTGAAGCTTTCTTT
CASTTGGRANTEAFF
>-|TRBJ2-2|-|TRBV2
TGTGCCAGCAGTGACGCAGGACGGACTAACACCGGGGAGCTGTTTTTT
CASSDAGRTNTGELFF
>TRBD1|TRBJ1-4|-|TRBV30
TGTGCCTGGAGTCCTCTCGGGACAGTTAATGAAAAACTGTTTTTT
CAWSPLGTVNEKLFF